The clone carrying this T cell receptor beta chain was seen only once. Original methodology: Reference gene primers were amplified, and this amplification served to estimate nucleated cell counts. Clones were sequenced by immunoSEQ multiplex PCR, and TCRdb holds only the in-frame ones, with some missing. V, J and clone size derive from that table, while D and trimming were established from the DNA sequence. This sample yields roughly 29,000 clones, of which roughly 80% are seen a single time; roughly 10% belongs to the top ten. The junction had 4 bases not matched to a gene; V was cut back by 4 bases and J by 1 base. CDR1 SGHNT and CDR2 YYREEE come from the germline V gene (reference sequence). This CDR3 comprises 15 residues. The data were obtained in a study of blood T cell repertoires in COVID-19. About the study: Whether acute or convalescent, the COVID-19 samples came from the United States, Italy and Spain. PBMCs, B-cell-depleted T cells, or T cells were the source of the cDNA or gDNA that made up the material.

Sequenced input: peripheral blood. The chain employs TRBV5-4 and TRBJ2-3, with 9 bases fitting TRBD1. The TCR sequence derives from a man older than 75 with active COVID-19. CDR3 protein: CASSPGQGRTDTQYF. CDR3 nucleotide sequence: TGTGCCAGCAGCCCGGGACAGGGCCGCACAGATACGCAGTATTTT.